This entry concerns a single T cell receptor (beta chain). This entry comes from a study of CD8+ T cells in alopecia areata. In each case, RNA was isolated and then reverse transcribed into cDNA as the sequencing template. Only in-frame clones appear in the TCRdb table, and some are missing; sequencing was by immunoSEQ multiplex PCR. Among about 140,000 clones listed, around 55% were seen once. CDR1 and CDR2 from the germline V gene are KGHSH and LQKENI. CDR3 length: 14 amino acids. The ends were cut back, 3 bases at V and 5 bases at J, with 13 bases in the middle. The sequenced sample consisted of CD4+ T cells sorted from blood. The sequence came from a human donor in good health. The rearrangement uses TRBV18 and TRBJ1-2; a possible D gene is TRBD1 (6 bases). Written as DNA, the CDR3 is TGTGCCAGCTCACCCGGACAGTCAGGATATGGCTACACCTTC. It encodes CASSPGQSGYGYTF.